This T cell receptor beta chain was recovered during a study of regulatory T cells in long-lasting Graves disease. Notes on the study in general: Shared public clonotypes totalled roughly 2,500 in persistent patients, compared with roughly 970 in new patients.

Time point denoted: persistent/refractory GD, antithyroid drugs over 5 years with positive TRAb. With RNA extracted from PBMCs as input, the TCR library was made. There are many counts of this clonotype. Its antigen remains unknown. The CDR3 sequence is 13 residues long. V shed 5 bases and J 5 bases; nucleotides not matched to a gene: 4. CDR1 MNHEY and CDR2 SMNVEV come from the germline V gene (reference sequence). Both iRepertoire HTBI primers and Arm-PCR of CDR3 regions were used to build the TCR beta libraries. One entry per CDR3 protein, called by TCRdb with MiXCR from the multiplex PCR reads. The sample has some 370,000 distinct CDR3 sequences; around 23% are singletons.

This sequence was found in a woman aged 35 to 49 with Graves disease. Source: peripheral blood mononuclear cells (PBMCs), taken when the disease was refractory, from a patient treated with antithyroid drugs. V is TRBV27 and J is TRBJ2-7; TRBD1 matches 9 bases. The CDR3 nucleotides read TGTGCCAGCAGTCACAGGGGGCGGCACGAGCAGTACTTC. As protein: CASSHRGRHEQYF.